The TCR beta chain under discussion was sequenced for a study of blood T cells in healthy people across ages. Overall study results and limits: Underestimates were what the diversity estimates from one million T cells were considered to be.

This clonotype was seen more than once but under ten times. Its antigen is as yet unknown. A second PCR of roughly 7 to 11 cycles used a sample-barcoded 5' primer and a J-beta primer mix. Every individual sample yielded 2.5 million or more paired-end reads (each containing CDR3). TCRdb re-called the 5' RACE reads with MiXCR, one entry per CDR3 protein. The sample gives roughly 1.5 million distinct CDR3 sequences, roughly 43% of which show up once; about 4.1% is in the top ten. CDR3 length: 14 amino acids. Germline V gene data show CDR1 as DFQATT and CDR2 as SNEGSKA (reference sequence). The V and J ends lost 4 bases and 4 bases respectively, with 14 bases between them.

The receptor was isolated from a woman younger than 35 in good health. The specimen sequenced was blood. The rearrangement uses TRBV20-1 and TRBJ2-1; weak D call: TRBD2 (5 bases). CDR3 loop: CSATRRTGYNEQFF. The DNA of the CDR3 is TGCAGTGCTACTCGCCGGACTGGTTACAATGAGCAGTTCTTC.